Only one count was recorded for the clone carrying this T cell receptor (beta chain). The target antigen is unknown. The data were taken from a study of T cells in localized non-small cell lung cancer. Clones were read by immunoSEQ multiplex PCR, and TCRdb kept only the in-frame ones, dropping some. The sample comprises about 20,000 clones, about 87% of which are singletons, and approximately 12% rests with the top ten. Whole-study findings and limits: Longer overall survival was seen with higher T cell density measured in blood. In adjacent lung, a median about 52 of the top 100 tumor clones were found. Tumor showed lower T cell clonality than uninvolved adjacent lung, where it was highest.

The CDR3 sequence is 16 residues long. With 1 base removed from V and 1 base from J, the gap between germline ends came to 14 bases. The germline V gene has CDR1 SGHNT and CDR2 YYREEE (reference sequence). This receptor was taken from a man aged 35-69 years with stage II squamous cell lung carcinoma. The chain combines TRBV5-4 with TRBJ1-2, with D possibly TRBD1 on 5 matching bases. Source: PBMCs, taken before any cancer treatment. Written as DNA, the CDR3 is TGTGCCAGCAGCTTGCGGGGGGGAGGAGGTAACTATGGCTACACCTTC. This gives the protein CASSLRGGGGNYGYTF. Full variable domain (rest looked up from reference TRBV5-4 and TRBJ1-2): ETGVTQSPTHLIKTRGQQVTLRCSSQSGHNTVSWYQQALGQGPQFIFQYYREEENGRGNFPPRFSGLQFPNYSSELNVNALELDDSALYLCASSLRGGGGNYGYTFGSGTRLTVV.